Listed below are T cell receptor beta chains from one sample, sequenced in a study of blood T cell repertoires in COVID-19. Clones were read by immunoSEQ multiplex PCR, and TCRdb kept only the in-frame ones, dropping some. The sample consists of roughly 57,000 clones, 65% to 85% of them appearing once. Specimen: peripheral blood. These receptors were collected from a man in his sixties or seventies with active or convalescent COVID-19. Each CDR3 is given with its conserved first and last residue. A D gene is named only where the DNA matches it firmly. Size tells how often a clone was seen (once, few, many) or the class of an expanded clone, and some rows leave it out.

cdr3_nt: TGTGCCAGCAGCCCATATGGAGGGAATCAGCCCCAGCATTTT
cdr3_aa: CASSPYGGNQPQHF
j_call: TRBJ1-5
d_call: .
clone_size: .
v_call: TRBV7-2

cdr3_nt: TGTGCCAGCAGCCAAGGGACTAGCGGCCAAGAGACCCAGTACTTC
cdr3_aa: CASSQGTSGQETQYF
j_call: TRBJ2-5
d_call: TRBD2
clone_size: many
v_call: TRBV14

cdr3_nt: TGTGCCAGCAGCTTACCCGGACAGAGCTCCTACGAGCAGTACTTC
cdr3_aa: CASSLPGQSSYEQYF
j_call: TRBJ2-7
d_call: .
clone_size: few
v_call: TRBV7-2

cdr3_nt: TGCGCCAGCGAGCTAGGACTTCCTGGATACACTGAAGCTTTCTTT
cdr3_aa: CASELGLPGYTEAFF
j_call: TRBJ1-1
d_call: .
clone_size: .
v_call: TRBV5-1

cdr3_nt: TGTGCCAGCAGGGACGACAGGGGGCGAACTGGAAACACCATATATTTT
cdr3_aa: CASRDDRGRTGNTIYF
j_call: TRBJ1-3
d_call: TRBD1
clone_size: .
v_call: TRBV5-5

cdr3_nt: TGTGCCAGCAGTTACTCCTCCGACAGGGGGCAAGGCTACACCTTC
cdr3_aa: CASSYSSDRGQGYTF
j_call: TRBJ1-2
d_call: TRBD1
clone_size: .
v_call: TRBV6-2/TRBV6-3

cdr3_nt: TGTGCCAGCAGCTTACCTAGCGGGAGGGATTACACCGGGGAGCTGTTTTTT
cdr3_aa: CASSLPSGRDYTGELFF
j_call: TRBJ2-2
d_call: TRBD2
clone_size: .
v_call: TRBV11-3

cdr3_nt: TGTGCCTGGAGTTACAACAGGGACGGCGAGCAGTACTTC
cdr3_aa: CAWSYNRDGEQYF
j_call: TRBJ2-7
d_call: .
clone_size: .
v_call: TRBV30

cdr3_nt: TGTGCCAGCAGCTTCGAGGGAACCCGTAATTCACCCCTCCACTTT
cdr3_aa: CASSFEGTRNSPLHF
j_call: TRBJ1-6
d_call: .
clone_size: .
v_call: TRBV7-2

cdr3_nt: TGCACCAGCAGCCAAGAAATGCTAGCGGGGGTTACCGACGAGCAGTACTTC
cdr3_aa: CTSSQEMLAGVTDEQYF
j_call: TRBJ2-7
d_call: .
clone_size: .
v_call: TRBV1

cdr3_nt: TGCGCCAGTGCCAGGGATAGCAATCAGCCCCAGCATTTT
cdr3_aa: CASARDSNQPQHF
j_call: TRBJ1-5
d_call: .
clone_size: .
v_call: TRBV10-1

cdr3_nt: TGTGCCAGCAGCTTAACAGGCAGGAAGGACACTGAAGCTTTCTTT
cdr3_aa: CASSLTGRKDTEAFF
j_call: TRBJ1-1
d_call: .
clone_size: .
v_call: TRBV7-3

cdr3_nt: TGTGCCACCAGTGACAGACAGGGTTCGTTTTCAGATACGCAGTATTTT
cdr3_aa: CATSDRQGSFSDTQYF
j_call: TRBJ2-3
d_call: TRBD1
clone_size: .
v_call: TRBV24-1

cdr3_nt: TGCGCCAGCAGTCAATGGGGACAGCTTAACTACGAGCAGTACTTC
cdr3_aa: CASSQWGQLNYEQYF
j_call: TRBJ2-7
d_call: TRBD1
clone_size: .
v_call: TRBV23-1

cdr3_nt: TGTGCCAGCTCACCACTACAGGGAGAAGCCGGGGAGCTGTTTTTT
cdr3_aa: CASSPLQGEAGELFF
j_call: TRBJ2-2
d_call: .
clone_size: .
v_call: TRBV18

cdr3_nt: TGTGCCACCAGCAGAGATGACGGGGGCTACGAGCAGTACTTC
cdr3_aa: CATSRDDGGYEQYF
j_call: TRBJ2-7
d_call: .
clone_size: .
v_call: TRBV15

cdr3_nt: TGTGCCAGCAGTATAGACAGGGGTCGCGAGCAGTACTTC
cdr3_aa: CASSIDRGREQYF
j_call: TRBJ2-7
d_call: TRBD1
clone_size: .
v_call: TRBV6-5

cdr3_nt: TGCGCCAGCAGCTTGGACAGTTTGGGCTACACCTTC
cdr3_aa: CASSLDSLGYTF
j_call: TRBJ1-2
d_call: .
clone_size: .
v_call: TRBV5-1

cdr3_nt: TGTGCCAGCAGTACGAGGACTAGCGGGAGGGACGAGCAGTACTTC
cdr3_aa: CASSTRTSGRDEQYF
j_call: TRBJ2-7
d_call: TRBD2
clone_size: .
v_call: TRBV27

cdr3_nt: TGTGCCAGCAGTTACGGTGGGACACGCTCCTACGAGCAGTACTTC
cdr3_aa: CASSYGGTRSYEQYF
j_call: TRBJ2-7
d_call: .
clone_size: .
v_call: TRBV6-2/TRBV6-3

cdr3_nt: TGCAGCGTTGTTAGTGATTCCTACGAGCAGTACTTC
cdr3_aa: CSVVSDSYEQYF
j_call: TRBJ2-7
d_call: .
clone_size: few
v_call: TRBV29-1

cdr3_nt: TGTGCCAGCAGCGAGCGCCGGGGTGGGCAGCCCCAGCATTTT
cdr3_aa: CASSERRGGQPQHF
j_call: TRBJ1-5
d_call: .
clone_size: once
v_call: TRBV7-2

cdr3_nt: TGTGCCAGCAGACCTAGCGGGAGCGCTGGGGCCAACGTCCTGACTTTC
cdr3_aa: CASRPSGSAGANVLTF
j_call: TRBJ2-6
d_call: TRBD2
clone_size: .
v_call: TRBV2

cdr3_nt: TGCGCCAGCAGCTCGGGTGGGACAGCGAAAAACTCAAATGAAGCTTTCTTT
cdr3_aa: CASSSGGTAKNSNEAFF
j_call: TRBJ1-1
d_call: TRBD1
clone_size: .
v_call: TRBV5-1

cdr3_nt: TGTGCCAGCAGCTCGGGGGGAAGGTTGGAAAATTCACCCCTCCACTTT
cdr3_aa: CASSSGGRLENSPLHF
j_call: TRBJ1-6
d_call: .
clone_size: .
v_call: TRBV11-2

cdr3_nt: TGTGCCAGCAGTTTCCAGGGGTATGGCTACACCTTC
cdr3_aa: CASSFQGYGYTF
j_call: TRBJ1-2
d_call: .
clone_size: .
v_call: TRBV27

cdr3_nt: TGTGCCAGTAGTCCACTTAATCAGCCCCAGCATTTT
cdr3_aa: CASSPLNQPQHF
j_call: TRBJ1-5
d_call: .
clone_size: .
v_call: TRBV19

cdr3_nt: TGTGCCAGCAGTGCCCTCAGGGGGCGTGAGACTGAAGCTTTCTTT
cdr3_aa: CASSALRGRETEAFF
j_call: TRBJ1-1
d_call: TRBD1
clone_size: .
v_call: TRBV25-1

cdr3_nt: TGTGCCAGCAGTTGGACAGGGGACCCAGCTAACTATGGCTACACCTTC
cdr3_aa: CASSWTGDPANYGYTF
j_call: TRBJ1-2
d_call: TRBD1
clone_size: once
v_call: TRBV6-5

cdr3_nt: TGTGCCAGAAGCTTGTTGGGTCTAGCCCCGAAAAACGAGCAGTACTTC
cdr3_aa: CARSLLGLAPKNEQYF
j_call: TRBJ2-7
d_call: .
clone_size: .
v_call: TRBV5-3

cdr3_nt: TGCGCCAGCAGCTTGAGCCCGACCCGCGGGACTGAAGCTTTCTTT
cdr3_aa: CASSLSPTRGTEAFF
j_call: TRBJ1-1
d_call: .
clone_size: once
v_call: TRBV5-1

cdr3_nt: TGTGCCAGCAGTGAAGCGGGTACGCAGTATTTT
cdr3_aa: CASSEAGTQYF
j_call: TRBJ2-3
d_call: .
clone_size: .
v_call: TRBV6-4

cdr3_nt: TGCGCCAGCAGCCAAGGGGCGACAGGGTCTGGAAACACCATATATTTT
cdr3_aa: CASSQGATGSGNTIYF
j_call: TRBJ1-3
d_call: TRBD1
clone_size: few
v_call: TRBV4-1

cdr3_nt: TGTGCCATCTCCGACTCTTACTATGGCTACACCTTC
cdr3_aa: CAISDSYYGYTF
j_call: TRBJ1-2
d_call: .
clone_size: .
v_call: TRBV10-3

cdr3_nt: .
cdr3_aa: CASSLASRTDFRGYTF
j_call: TRBJ1-2
d_call: .
clone_size: .
v_call: TRBV7-2

cdr3_nt: TGTGCCAGCAGCTTAGGAACAGGACAGGGAGACAATGAGCAGTTCTTC
cdr3_aa: CASSLGTGQGDNEQFF
j_call: TRBJ2-1
d_call: TRBD1
clone_size: .
v_call: TRBV7-6

cdr3_nt: TGTGCCAGCAGCAGGGACACGCTCCTTGGCTACACCTTC
cdr3_aa: CASSRDTLLGYTF
j_call: TRBJ1-2
d_call: .
clone_size: .
v_call: TRBV7-2

cdr3_nt: TGTGCCAGCAGTTACGAACTAGCGGGAGGGATATCATTGGCCAATGAGCAGTTCTTC
cdr3_aa: CASSYELAGGISLANEQFF
j_call: TRBJ2-1
d_call: TRBD2
clone_size: .
v_call: TRBV6-2/TRBV6-3

cdr3_nt: TGTGCCAGCAGTTTTGGCGGTTCCTACGAGCAGTACTTC
cdr3_aa: CASSFGGSYEQYF
j_call: TRBJ2-7
d_call: .
clone_size: .
v_call: TRBV28

cdr3_nt: TGTGCCAGCACCCGGGACAGGGGGCGTGAGACCCAGTACTTC
cdr3_aa: CASTRDRGRETQYF
j_call: TRBJ2-5
d_call: TRBD1
clone_size: .
v_call: TRBV6-5

cdr3_nt: TGTGCCACCCAGTACGGGGTTCGCACCGGGGAGCTGTTTTTT
cdr3_aa: CATQYGVRTGELFF
j_call: TRBJ2-2
d_call: .
clone_size: few
v_call: TRBV19

cdr3_nt: TGTGCCAGCAACAACGAGGGGGCGAACACTGAAGCTTTCTTT
cdr3_aa: CASNNEGANTEAFF
j_call: TRBJ1-1
d_call: TRBD1
clone_size: .
v_call: TRBV3-1/TRBV3-2

cdr3_nt: TGTGCCAGCAGCGGGACAGGGAACATCCGAGAAAAACTGTTTTTT
cdr3_aa: CASSGTGNIREKLFF
j_call: TRBJ1-4
d_call: TRBD1
clone_size: .
v_call: TRBV5-6

cdr3_nt: TGTGCCAGCAGCGGCACTGCGGTGGGGGGGGAGACCCAGTACTTC
cdr3_aa: CASSGTAVGGETQYF
j_call: TRBJ2-5
d_call: TRBD2
clone_size: .
v_call: TRBV9

cdr3_nt: TGTGCCAGCAGCCGCAAGCTGGAGAATGAGCAGTTCTTC
cdr3_aa: CASSRKLENEQFF
j_call: TRBJ2-1
d_call: .
clone_size: .
v_call: TRBV6-2/TRBV6-3

cdr3_nt: TGTGCCAGCAGCGGTGGCCGGGGAGGGAACACTGAAGCTTTCTTT
cdr3_aa: CASSGGRGGNTEAFF
j_call: TRBJ1-1
d_call: .
clone_size: .
v_call: TRBV9

cdr3_nt: TGCAGTGCTAGTAGACTAGCGGGAGGGTCCGGGGAGCTGTTTTTT
cdr3_aa: CSASRLAGGSGELFF
j_call: TRBJ2-2
d_call: TRBD2
clone_size: .
v_call: TRBV20-1

cdr3_nt: TGTGCCAGCAGTTTACTACAGGGTTACGATACGCAGTATTTT
cdr3_aa: CASSLLQGYDTQYF
j_call: TRBJ2-3
d_call: .
clone_size: .
v_call: TRBV27

cdr3_nt: TGTGCCTGGAGGGACAGTAACACTGAAGCTTTCTTT
cdr3_aa: CAWRDSNTEAFF
j_call: TRBJ1-1
d_call: .
clone_size: .
v_call: TRBV30

cdr3_nt: TGTGCCAGCAGTGTAAACAGGGGGCCAGGTGAGCAGTTCTTC
cdr3_aa: CASSVNRGPGEQFF
j_call: TRBJ2-1
d_call: TRBD1
clone_size: once
v_call: TRBV6-4

cdr3_nt: TGTGCCAGCAGCCCCCGGACTAGCGGGAGGGACGCTACGCAGTATTTT
cdr3_aa: CASSPRTSGRDATQYF
j_call: TRBJ2-3
d_call: TRBD2
clone_size: once
v_call: TRBV11-3

cdr3_nt: TGTGCCTGGACTCAGGGCTACGAGCAGTACTTC
cdr3_aa: CAWTQGYEQYF
j_call: TRBJ2-7
d_call: .
clone_size: .
v_call: TRBV30

cdr3_nt: TGCGCCAGCAGCTTGGAGCGGGAGAACACCGGGGAGCTGTTTTTT
cdr3_aa: CASSLERENTGELFF
j_call: TRBJ2-2
d_call: TRBD2
clone_size: .
v_call: TRBV5-1